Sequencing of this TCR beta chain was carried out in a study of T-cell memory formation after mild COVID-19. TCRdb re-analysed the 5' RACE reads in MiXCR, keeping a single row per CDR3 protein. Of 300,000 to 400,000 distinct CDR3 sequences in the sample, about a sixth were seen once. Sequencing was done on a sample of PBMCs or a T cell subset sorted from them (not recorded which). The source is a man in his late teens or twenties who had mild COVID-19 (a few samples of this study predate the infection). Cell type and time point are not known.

CDR3 coding DNA: TGTGCCAGCAGCCAAGATAGGGGGGCTGGAGATACGCAGTATTTT. It specifies CASSQDRGAGDTQYF. The V call is TRBV3-1, the J call TRBJ2-3; D assignment may be TRBD1 or TRBD2 (6 bases each). Germline CDR1 and CDR2: LGHDT and YNNKEL (reference sequence). The CDR3 contains 15 residues. The V gene lost 0 bases and the J gene lost 5 bases, with 12 bases spanning the gap.